Listed below are T cell receptor beta chains from one sample, sequenced in a study of PD-1 blockade in mismatch repair-deficient tumors. Using immunoSEQ multiplex PCR, the repertoire was profiled, and TCRdb retains in-frame clones only, with some absent. The sample includes roughly 34,000 clones, less than 90% of them seen just once. The source was PBMCs, collected 6 weeks after starting pembrolizumab. The source is an adult with mismatch repair-deficient cancer. The CDR3 runs from the conserved cysteine through the conserved F or W. Fields, in order: clone size, D gene, V gene, J gene, CDR3 protein, CDR3 DNA. The D gene is left open where the match is weak. Only part of the rows carry a size: once, few, many, or a class if the clone is expanded.

-	-	TRBV4-1	TRBJ2-2	CASSQEVGGASSTGELFF	TGCGCCAGCAGCCAAGAGGTAGGGGGGGCTTCAAGTACCGGGGAGCTGTTTTTT
-	TRBD2	TRBV2	TRBJ2-2	CASRQRLAGTGELFF	TGTGCCAGCAGACAAAGACTAGCGGGAACCGGGGAGCTGTTTTTT
-	TRBD1	TRBV28	TRBJ2-7	CASTPGTGGYEQYF	TGTGCCAGCACCCCAGGGACAGGGGGGTACGAGCAGTACTTC
-	TRBD2	TRBV9	TRBJ2-1	CASSVSSGSYNEQFF	TGTGCCAGCAGCGTCTCTAGCGGCTCCTACAATGAGCAGTTCTTC
few	TRBD1	TRBV28	TRBJ1-3	CALQGGSSGNTIYF	TGTGCCTTACAGGGGGGATCCTCTGGAAACACCATATATTTT
-	-	TRBV5-1	TRBJ2-2	CASMTGSSNTGELFF	TGCGCCAGCATGACTGGGTCCTCGAACACCGGGGAGCTGTTTTTT
-	-	TRBV27	TRBJ2-3	CASSLRGTDTQYF	TGTGCCAGCAGTTTGCGAGGCACAGATACGCAGTATTTT
few	-	TRBV7-9	TRBJ2-7	CASSIPVGRGGYEQYF	TGTGCCAGCAGCATCCCCGTGGGCAGGGGAGGGTACGAGCAGTACTTC
-	-	TRBV5-1	TRBJ2-2	CASSGVAVNTGELFF	TGCGCCAGCTCGGGGGTAGCGGTAAACACCGGGGAGCTGTTTTTT
-	TRBD1	TRBV28	TRBJ2-5	CASSFSGTAGETQYF	TGTGCCAGCAGTTTTTCCGGGACAGCAGGGGAGACCCAGTACTTC
-	TRBD2	TRBV18	TRBJ2-5	CASSPSLAGAGETQYF	TGTGCCAGCTCACCTTCTTTAGCGGGAGCGGGAGAGACCCAGTACTTC
-	-	TRBV19	TRBJ2-1	CASGGVRFYNEQFF	TGTGCCAGCGGCGGGGTTCGTTTCTACAATGAGCAGTTCTTC
-	-	TRBV30	TRBJ2-5	CAWSVGALETQYF	TGTGCCTGGAGTGTTGGGGCTTTGGAGACCCAGTACTTC
-	-	TRBV29-1	TRBJ1-4	CSVEEVNEKLFF	TGCAGCGTTGAGGAGGTTAATGAAAAACTGTTTTTT
-	TRBD2	TRBV7-8	TRBJ2-1	CASSLDASGRYAEQFF	TGTGCCAGCAGCTTAGATGCTAGCGGGAGATATGCTGAGCAGTTCTTC
-	TRBD2	TRBV4-1	TRBJ2-7	CASSRTSGNDEQYF	TGCGCCAGCAGCCGGACTAGCGGGAACGACGAGCAGTACTTC
-	-	TRBV29-1	TRBJ1-1	CSAMNTEAFF	TGCAGCGCTATGAACACTGAAGCTTTCTTT
-	TRBD1	TRBV19	TRBJ2-1	CASSADRGDTNEQFF	TGTGCCAGTAGTGCGGACAGGGGAGACACCAATGAGCAGTTCTTC
-	-	TRBV27	TRBJ1-2	CASSSGGPPGYTF	TGTGCCAGCAGTTCCGGGGGGCCTCCCGGCTACACCTTC
-	TRBD1	TRBV5-1	TRBJ2-1	CASSATDRANNEQFF	TGCGCCAGCAGCGCCACGGACAGGGCGAACAATGAGCAGTTCTTC
-	-	TRBV11-1	TRBJ2-2	CASSSGGIYTNTGELFF	TGTGCCAGCAGCTCCGGCGGGATATACACGAACACCGGGGAGCTGTTTTTT
-	-	TRBV5-1	TRBJ2-1	CASSLALGSYNEQFF	TGCGCCAGCAGCTTGGCCCTCGGTTCCTACAATGAGCAGTTCTTC
-	-	TRBV7-2	TRBJ1-5	CASREGGGNQPQHF	TGTGCCAGCCGAGAGGGAGGGGGCAATCAGCCCCAGCATTTT
-	TRBD2	TRBV5-5	TRBJ2-7	CASSRSGRTRYEQYF	TGTGCCAGCAGCCGCAGCGGGAGGACCCGATACGAGCAGTACTTC
once	-	TRBV28	TRBJ1-4	CASVSGGETNEKLFF	TGTGCCAGTGTTTCCGGGGGGGAAACTAATGAAAAACTGTTTTTT
-	TRBD1	TRBV19	TRBJ2-7	CASSIWGQGAGEQYF	TGTGCCAGTAGTATTTGGGGACAGGGGGCCGGTGAGCAGTACTTC
few	-	TRBV30	TRBJ2-7	CAWRSGSSYEQYF	TGTGCCTGGAGATCCGGGAGCTCCTACGAGCAGTACTTC
-	TRBD2	TRBV9	TRBJ2-1	CASSEGLAGVAEQFF	TGTGCCAGCAGCGAAGGACTAGCGGGAGTTGCTGAGCAGTTCTTC
few	-	TRBV5-1	TRBJ2-7	CASSLARQSLGDEQYF	TGCGCCAGCAGCTTAGCCCGACAGAGCCTTGGGGACGAGCAGTACTTC
-	TRBD1	TRBV27	TRBJ2-5	CASSDRATLGETQYF	TGTGCCAGCTCAGACAGGGCCACCCTCGGGGAGACCCAGTACTTC
-	-	TRBV6-1	TRBJ1-2	CASSGNRVFYTF	TGTGCCAGCAGTGGTAACAGGGTTTTTTACACCTTC
-	TRBD2	TRBV15	TRBJ2-1	CATSRAAGGYVEQFF	TGTGCCACCAGCAGAGCGGCGGGAGGTTATGTTGAGCAGTTCTTC